These 2 T cell receptor beta chains were sequenced from one sample in a study of tumor-infiltrating lymphocytes in primary liver carcinoma. It was unsorted whole blood that yielded blood RNA, and germline DNA was also extracted. Total RNA (roughly 530 ng) served as template for TCR beta cDNA synthesis primed by a constant-region primer. It was through three nested multiplex PCR rounds of slightly modified ARM-PCR that TCR beta libraries arose. Each of the first two PCR rounds ran roughly 9 cycles with TRBV1-TRBV30 forward and C-beta reverse primers. One entry per CDR3 protein results from TCRdb running MiXCR on the multiplex PCR reads. The sample holds about 310,000 distinct CDR3 sequences, over 55% seen once. The source material was peripheral blood. These TCRs come from a man aged 40-50 years with primary liver carcinoma and hepatitis B virus infection.

This clonotype was picked up one time. This sequence may be a read error, since a much larger clone differs from it by one base. The rearrangement links TRBV6-1 to TRBJ1-2; TRBD1 aligns across 7 bases. Germline-derived CDR1 and CDR2 are MNHNS and SASEGT. The CDR3 extends over 14 amino acids. The V gene end was trimmed by 4 bases and the J gene end by 6 bases; junction bases not matched to a gene: 8. Written as DNA, the CDR3 is TGTGCCAGCAGTGCCCCTAGAGGGGGCGATGGCTACACCTTC. It translates to CASSAPRGGDGYTF.

The chain carries TRBV5-4 and TRBJ2-7; D is ambiguous. Trimming removed 0 bases at V and 2 bases at J, with 12 bases between. CDR3 length equals 15 residues. Germline V gene lookup returns CDR1 SGHNT and CDR2 YYREEE (reference sequence). In nucleotides, the CDR3 is TGTGCCAGCAGCTTGGATCCGGGTCCCCCCTACGAGCAGTACTTC. Translation: CASSLDPGPPYEQYF.